This TCR beta chain was profiled in a study of PD-L1 blockade in urothelial cancer. Clones were sequenced by immunoSEQ multiplex PCR, and TCRdb holds only the in-frame ones, with some missing. There are 60,000 to 75,000 clones in the sample; around 85% occur only once, and about 15% lies in the top ten. As for time point: pretreatment peripheral blood. Germline V CDR1 and CDR2: SEHNR, FQNEAQ (reference sequence). V shed 3 bases, J shed 1 base, and the junction held 3 bases outside the gene matches. This CDR3 has 17 amino acids. The chain links TRBV7-9 to TRBJ2-3, with 14 bases that match TRBD2. Sample: PBMCs, taken around atezolizumab (anti-PD-L1) treatment. This TCR was recovered from a man between 60 and 70 years old with urothelial cancer. CDR3 sequence (DNA): TGTGCCAGCAGCTTGGGACTAGCGGGGGCGCGCACAGATACGCAGTATTTT. Translation gives CASSLGLAGARTDTQYF. Supplemented by reference TRBV7-9 and TRBJ2-3, the full variable domain reads DTGVSQNPRHKITKRGQNVTFRCDPISEHNRLYWYRQTLGQGPEFLTYFQNEAQLEKSRLLSDRFSAERPKGSFSTLEIQRTEQGDSAMYLCASSLGLAGARTDTQYFGPGTRLTVL.